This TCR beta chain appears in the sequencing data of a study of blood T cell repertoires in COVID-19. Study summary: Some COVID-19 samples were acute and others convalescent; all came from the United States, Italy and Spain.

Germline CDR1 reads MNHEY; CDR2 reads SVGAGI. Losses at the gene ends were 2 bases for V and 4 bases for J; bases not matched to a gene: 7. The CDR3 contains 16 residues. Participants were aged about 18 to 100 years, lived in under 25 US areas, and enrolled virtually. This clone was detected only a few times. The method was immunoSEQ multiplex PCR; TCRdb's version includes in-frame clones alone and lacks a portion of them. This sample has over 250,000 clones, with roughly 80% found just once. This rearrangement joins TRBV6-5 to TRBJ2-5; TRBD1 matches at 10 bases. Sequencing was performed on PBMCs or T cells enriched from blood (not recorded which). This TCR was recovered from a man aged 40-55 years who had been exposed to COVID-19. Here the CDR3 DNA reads TGTGCCAGCAGTTACATTCGGACAGGGGGAGGAGAGACCCAGTACTTC. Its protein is CASSYIRTGGGETQYF.